This TCR beta chain originates from a study of T cells in Graves' hyperthyroidism and ophthalmopathy. This clonotype was found many times. Its antigen remains unidentified. TCR beta CDR3 region amplification was performed from RNA transcripts. Researchers ran a first-round RT-PCR on the TCR CDR3 using the HTBI primer set. TCRdb used MiXCR to reprocess the multiplex PCR reads, holding one entry per CDR3 protein. This table has some 340,000 distinct CDR3 sequences, 12% to 15% appearing once. For ophthalmopathy patients, the Clinical Activity Score was at least 3 and the NOSPECS grade at least 4; duration was under 3 months. For the diagnoses, clinical symptoms, serum thyroxine and TRAb, thyroid ultrasound and orbital computed tomography were used. PBMCs were collected from a 10 ml volume of fresh peripheral blood. The study, taken as a whole, reports: The blood repertoire included most of the expanded thyroid clonotypes above 0.001.

V was trimmed by 3 bases and J by 8 bases, leaving 8 bases between them. This CDR3 comprises 13 residues. The sample was blood. The genes are TRBV12-3 or TRBV12-4 and TRBJ1-6; D unresolved. This TCR came from a woman in her thirties or forties with Graves' ophthalmopathy. The CDR3 loop reads CASSLNLDSPLHF. Written as DNA, the CDR3 is TGTGCCAGCAGTTTGAACCTAGATTCACCCCTCCACTTT.